This paragraph reports one T cell receptor beta chain. This entry belongs to a study of cytotoxic CD8 clonotypes in ibrutinib-treated CLL. In the study overall: Average yields of 255,043 productive templates and 94,082 productive rearrangements characterized the samples.

Sequencing used immunoSEQ multiplex PCR; TCRdb keeps in-frame clones, though not all of them. The sample records 60,000 to 95,000 clones, 83% being singletons. The CDR3 sequence is 14 residues long. Between the trimmed V and J ends, which lost 3 bases and 4 bases, there was a span of 13 bases. CDR1 and CDR2 from the germline V gene are SQVTM and ANQGSEA. The input for sequencing was PBMCs, taken after 24 months of ibrutinib treatment. This TCR was sampled from a human donor with chronic lymphocytic leukemia. V gene TRBV29-1 combines with J gene TRBJ2-1; D is uncertain. CDR3 in amino acids: CSVELPLKYNEQFF. The CDR3 DNA sequence: TGCAGCGTTGAGTTGCCCCTAAAATACAATGAGCAGTTCTTC.